This T cell receptor beta chain was found in a study of T cell changes during pregnancy in multiple sclerosis. Germline CDR1 is PRHDT and CDR2 is FYEKMQ (reference sequence). The CDR3 is made up of 14 amino acids. V dropped 3 bases and J dropped 2 bases, with 11 bases sitting between them. TCRdb's copy holds only in-frame clones and misses some; the assay was immunoSEQ multiplex PCR. Of 95,000 to 100,000 clones listed, just over 90% were seen once; the top ten hold about 2%. Sequencing was performed on peripheral blood, taken after pregnancy. The source of this sequence is a female donor in good health, enrolled as a control in a pregnancy study. This rearrangement joins TRBV13 to TRBJ2-7; D is ambiguous. CDR3 sequence (DNA): TGTGCCAGCAGCTTTGACTCGAGGCCCTACGAGCAGTACTTC. Residues: CASSFDSRPYEQYF.